A single sample gave rise to the 3 T cell receptor beta chains below, sequenced in a study of blood T cell repertoires in COVID-19. Only in-frame clones appear in the TCRdb table, and some are missing; sequencing was by immunoSEQ multiplex PCR. The sample contains approximately 190,000 clones, about four fifths of which appear only once. The material sequenced was PBMCs or T cells enriched from blood (not recorded which). The origin of the receptors is a woman under 40 who had been exposed to COVID-19.

The chain couples TRBV19 to TRBJ2-3, with 7 bases lining up with TRBD2. The germline V gene has CDR1 LNHDA and CDR2 SQIVND (reference sequence). Trimming cost V 6 bases and J 0 bases; bases outside gene matches: 9. The CDR3 length is 16 residues. CDR3 in DNA: TGTGCCAGTAGATGGGGAGGGGACCCTAGCACAGATACGCAGTATTTT. Its protein product is CASRWGGDPSTDTQYF.

The rearrangement joins TRBV7-9 to TRBJ1-1; possible D gene TRBD1, 6 bases. The CDR3 has 13 residues. Germline CDR1 reads SEHNR; CDR2 reads FQNEAQ (reference sequence). V lost 6 bases, J lost 1 base, and 9 bases lay in between. In DNA, the CDR3 is TGTGCCAGCAGTCCGACAGGGAACACTGAAGCTTTCTTT. This translates into CASSPTGNTEAFF.

The chain combines TRBV7-9 with TRBJ2-7; 10 positions match TRBD2. The CDR3 loop spans 14 amino acids. After removal of 5 bases from V and 5 bases from J, the junction contained 6 bases not matched to a gene. Germline values: CDR1 SEHNR, CDR2 FQNEAQ (reference sequence). In DNA, the CDR3 is TGTGCCAGCAGCCTGAAGCGGGGGGGCGACGAGCAGTACTTC. It specifies CASSLKRGGDEQYF.